This T cell receptor (beta chain) was found in a study of cytomegalovirus exposure and HLA in healthy donors. This CDR3 region has 18 residues. The table came from immunoSEQ multiplex PCR; TCRdb's copy has only in-frame clones and leaves some out. The profile covers 80,000 to 100,000 clones, with 87% appearing a single time and 3.9% taken by the ten largest. The genes are TRBV21-1 and TRBJ1-5; the D call TRBD1 from the table was never checked on the DNA. TRBV21-1 has pseudogene status. The sequence came from a woman aged 30 to 39 in good health and CMV-seronegative. Material for sequencing was PBMCs. CDR3 coding DNA: TGTGCCAGCAGCGGCAGTAACAAGACAGCTTTGATCCATCAGCCCCAGCATTTT. It encodes CASSGSNKTALIHQPQHF.